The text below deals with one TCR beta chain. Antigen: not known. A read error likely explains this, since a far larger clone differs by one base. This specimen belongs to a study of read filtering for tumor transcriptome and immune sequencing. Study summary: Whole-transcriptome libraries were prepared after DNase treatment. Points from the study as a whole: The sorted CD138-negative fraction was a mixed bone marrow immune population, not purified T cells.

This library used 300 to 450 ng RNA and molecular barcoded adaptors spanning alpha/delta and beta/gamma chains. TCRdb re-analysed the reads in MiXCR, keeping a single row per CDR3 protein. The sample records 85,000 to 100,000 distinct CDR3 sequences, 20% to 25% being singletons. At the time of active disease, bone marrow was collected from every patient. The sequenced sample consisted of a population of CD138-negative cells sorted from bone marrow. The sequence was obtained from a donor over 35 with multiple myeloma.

CDR3 protein: CASSFGVMGYEQYF. The CDR3 DNA sequence: TGTGCCAGCAGTTTCGGGGTAATGGGCTACGAGCAGTACTTC. The chain is built from TRBV4-2 and TRBJ2-7, with D perhaps matching TRBD2 (5 bases). The CDR3 is 14 amino acids. CDR1 and CDR2 from the germline V gene are LGHNA and YNFKEQ. V lost 6 bases to trimming and J lost 3 bases, with 15 bases between them.